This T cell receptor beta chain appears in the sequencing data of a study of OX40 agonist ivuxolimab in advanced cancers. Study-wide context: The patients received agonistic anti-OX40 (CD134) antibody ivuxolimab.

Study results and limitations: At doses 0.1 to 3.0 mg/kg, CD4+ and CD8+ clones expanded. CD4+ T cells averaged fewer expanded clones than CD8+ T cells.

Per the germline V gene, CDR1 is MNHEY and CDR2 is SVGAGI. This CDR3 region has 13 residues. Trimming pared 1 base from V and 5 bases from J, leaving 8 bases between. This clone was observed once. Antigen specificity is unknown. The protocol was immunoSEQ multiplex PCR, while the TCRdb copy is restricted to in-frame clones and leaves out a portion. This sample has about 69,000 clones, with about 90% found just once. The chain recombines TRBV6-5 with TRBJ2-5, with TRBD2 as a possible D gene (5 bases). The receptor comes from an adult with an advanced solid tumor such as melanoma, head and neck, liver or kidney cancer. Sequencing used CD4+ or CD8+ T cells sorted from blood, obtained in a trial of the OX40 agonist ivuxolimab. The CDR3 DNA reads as TGTGCCAGCAGTTACTTACTAGGGGAGACCCAGTACTTC. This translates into CASSYLLGETQYF.